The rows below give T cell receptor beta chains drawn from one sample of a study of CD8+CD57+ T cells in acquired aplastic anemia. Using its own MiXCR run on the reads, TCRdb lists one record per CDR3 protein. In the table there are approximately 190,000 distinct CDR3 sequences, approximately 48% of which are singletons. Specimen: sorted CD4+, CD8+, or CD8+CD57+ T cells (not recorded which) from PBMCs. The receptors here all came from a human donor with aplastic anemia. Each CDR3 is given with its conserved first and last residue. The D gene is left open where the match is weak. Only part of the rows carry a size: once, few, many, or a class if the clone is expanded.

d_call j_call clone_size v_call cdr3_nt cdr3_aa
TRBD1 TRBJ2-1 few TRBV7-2 TGTGCCAGCAGCCAAGACAGGGAACAGTTCTTC CASSQDREQFF
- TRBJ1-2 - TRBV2 TGTGCCAGCAGTGGGGGGGATTATGGCTACACCTTC CASSGGDYGYTF
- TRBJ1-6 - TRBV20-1 TGCAGTGCTCGCCCGGCTGGCCAGTTCTATAATTCACCCCTCCACTTT CSARPAGQFYNSPLHF
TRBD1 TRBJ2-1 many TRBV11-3 TGTGCCAGCAGCCCATGGACAGGGTACAATGAGCAGTTCTTC CASSPWTGYNEQFF
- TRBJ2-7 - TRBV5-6 TGTGCCAGCAGCCCTCTGGGGACACTGTCCTACGAGCAGTACTTC CASSPLGTLSYEQYF
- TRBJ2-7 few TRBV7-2 TGTGCCAGCAGCCCCGGATCGCCCTACGAGCAGTACTTC CASSPGSPYEQYF
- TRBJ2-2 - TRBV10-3 TGTGCCATCAGTGCTGTCGGTACCGGGGAGCTGTTTTTT CAISAVGTGELFF
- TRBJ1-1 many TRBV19 TGTGCCAGTAATTCAGGCTTGAACACTGAAGCTTTCTTT CASNSGLNTEAFF
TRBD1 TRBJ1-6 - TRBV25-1 TGTGCCAGCAGTTTATTACAGGGGGCAAGGTGGAGGAATTCACCCCTCCACTTT CASSLLQGARWRNSPLHF
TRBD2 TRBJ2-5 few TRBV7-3 TGTGCCAGCAGCCTCGGGACTAGCGGGGGGACGACCCAGTACTTC CASSLGTSGGTTQYF